The clone carrying this TCR beta chain was detected only once. Recipients received nonmyeloablative bone marrow transplants from related graft donors, with transient mixed chimerism. V gave up 0 bases and J gave up 2 bases, with 10 bases separating them. Germline V gene sequence: CDR1 SGHNT, CDR2 YYREEE (reference sequence). The CDR3 is made up of 15 amino acids. This sample is part of a study of Tregs in tolerant kidney transplant recipients. Sequenced by immunoSEQ multiplex PCR; TCRdb stores in-frame clones only, minus some. The sample lists 74,000 or so clones; over 75% were seen once. The sequencing used CD4+ T cells from blood (PBMCs), collected 24 months after the transplant. This clonotype was obtained from a human patient who received a combined kidney and bone marrow transplant. Some T cells may be transferred from the graft donor. The V call is TRBV5-4, the J call TRBJ2-3; D remains ambiguous. The CDR3: CASSLDGSLTDTQYF. The CDR3 DNA reads TGTGCCAGCAGCTTGGACGGGTCACTCACAGATACGCAGTATTTT.